This TCR beta chain emerged from a study of tumor-infiltrating lymphocytes in primary liver carcinoma. Overall study context: The study included patients who were men and women aged 30 to 69 years.

Bulk tissue was left unsorted, and RNA and DNA were co-extracted from about 20-30 mg of it. Patients were treatment-naive with chronic HBV infection. Overall study results and limits: It was observed that only about 7-24% of the top clones appeared in every one of the five tumor regions. Tumor region pairs outstripped tumor-adjacent and tumor-blood pairs in overlap.

Researchers generated TCR beta cDNA from about 450 ng of total RNA, relying on a constant-region primer. Three nested multiplex PCR rounds, a slightly modified ARM-PCR, produced the libraries for TCR beta. The two initial PCR rounds, roughly 11 cycles each, used TRBV1-TRBV30 forward and C-beta reverse primers. TCRdb itself ran the multiplex PCR reads through MiXCR, one entry per CDR3 protein. Among just under 55,000 distinct CDR3 sequences listed, about 80% were seen once. This clonotype was observed many times. Its antigen is unidentified. The CDR3 sequence is 15 residues long. Germline V gives CDR1 SGHNT, CDR2 YYREEE (reference sequence). V was clipped by 5 bases and J by 4 bases; unmatched bases: 5.

The chain has TRBV5-4 and TRBJ2-2, with 10 nucleotides matching TRBD2. The sequence came from a man aged 35-49 years with primary liver carcinoma and hepatitis B virus infection. The sample comprised liver tumor tissue from sampling region 2. Sample subset: tumor region T2, inferior pole. In nucleotides, the CDR3 is TGTGCCAGCAGTAGAGCGGGAGGGGTCACCGGGGAGCTGTTTTTT. This sequence encodes CASSRAGGVTGELFF. Full variable domain (outside the CDR3, taken from reference TRBV5-4 and TRBJ2-2): ETGVTQSPTHLIKTRGQQVTLRCSSQSGHNTVSWYQQALGQGPQFIFQYYREEENGRGNFPPRFSGLQFPNYSSELNVNALELDDSALYLCASSRAGGVTGELFFGEGSRLTVL.